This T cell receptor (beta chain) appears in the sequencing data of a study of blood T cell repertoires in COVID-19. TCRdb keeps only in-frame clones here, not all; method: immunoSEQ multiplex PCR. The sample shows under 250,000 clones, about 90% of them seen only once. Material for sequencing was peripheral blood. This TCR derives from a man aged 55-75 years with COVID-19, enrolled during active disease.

This CDR3 is CASSEARSYSPLHF. The CDR3 DNA sequence: TGTGCCAGCAGTGAAGCTCGGAGTTATTCACCCCTCCACTTT. The rearrangement links TRBV2 to TRBJ1-6; D unclear. The CDR3 has 14 residues. Germline V gene sequence: CDR1 SNHLY, CDR2 FYNNEI. The germline V and J ends were trimmed by 0 bases and 8 bases, with 8 bases remaining between them.